The TCR beta chain described here comes from a study of graft-versus-host responses after intestinal transplantation. About the study: All recipients got anti-thymocyte globulin induction, then tacrolimus and steroids for roughly 3 years.

Method: immunoSEQ multiplex PCR; TCRdb's copy keeps in-frame clones and lacks some. Of roughly 93,000 clones detected, 85% to 95% appear once; the ten largest clones hold roughly 0.4%. The V end was cut by 5 bases, the J end by 4 bases, with 15 bases between. The germline V gene has CDR1 SNHLY and CDR2 FYNNEI. This CDR3 contains 14 residues. A note on this clone: The antigen is unknown.

This chain links TRBV2 with TRBJ2-7; D may be TRBD1 (6 bases). This clonotype was obtained from a human donor who was the organ donor for an intestinal transplant. The sequencing here drew on unstimulated CD8+ T cells sorted from spleen or lymph node cells, taken before transplant. The CDR3 is CASSSGQIGYEQYF. CDR3 nucleotides: TGTGCCAGCAGTTCTGGACAGATCGGGTACGAGCAGTACTTC.